This T cell receptor (beta chain) was profiled in a study of cytomegalovirus exposure and HLA in healthy donors. The germline gives CDR1 MGHDK, CDR2 SYGVNS. V was trimmed by 2 bases and J by 0 bases, leaving 12 bases between them. The CDR3 is 16 residues long. Profiling relied on immunoSEQ multiplex PCR, and the TCRdb table lists in-frame clones only, not all of them. The sample carries roughly 120,000 clones, roughly 86% recorded once. The TCR was taken from a woman younger than 30 in good health and CMV-seronegative. The sequenced material came from PBMCs. The V gene is TRBV25-1, the J gene TRBJ2-3, with D possibly matching TRBD2 (5 bases). The CDR3 DNA follows: TGTGCCAGCAGTGAAAGCGGACTTTCTAGCACAGATACGCAGTATTTT. Residues: CASSESGLSSTDTQYF.